Following are 10 T cell receptor beta chains from one sample sequenced in a study of blood T cells in healthy people across ages. A J-beta primer mix and a sample-barcoded 5' primer were used in a second PCR of roughly 7 to 12 cycles. TCRdb redid the calling of the 5' RACE reads with MiXCR, one entry per CDR3 protein. The sample holds around 520,000 distinct CDR3 sequences, around 27% seen once. Separately, the same data were catalogued under a study of T cells of mothers and their children.

Sequences were obtained from blood. Receptors originate from a boy aged 2 to 10 in good health.

This clonotype appeared a few times. The CDR3 DNA reads as TGTGCCAGCAGTTACTCCGGGACAGCAACTAATGAAAAACTGTTTTTT. Translated, it gives CASSYSGTATNEKLFF. This rearrangement joins TRBV6-5 to TRBJ1-4; the match to TRBD1 covers 7 bases. The V and J ends lost 0 bases and 0 bases, in that order; junction bases with no gene match: 1. The CDR3 totals 16 residues. CDR1 and CDR2 (germline): MNHEY, SVGAGI.

V usage is TRBV29-1 and J usage is TRBJ2-5, with 7 bases aligning to TRBD2. CDR1 is SQVTM, CDR2 ANQGSEA, per germline. V lost 6 bases to trimming and J lost 2 bases; unmatched junction nucleotides: 3. This CDR3 comprises 12 residues. The CDR3 reads CSVSSGQETQYF. The CDR3 region has the DNA TGCAGCGTGAGTAGCGGGCAAGAGACCCAGTACTTC.

This clonotype turned up a few times. The chain combines TRBV6-2 or TRBV6-3 with TRBJ2-1; 7 bases line up with TRBD2. The CDR3 consists of 16 residues. The germline V gene has CDR1 MNHEY and CDR2 SVGEGT. V gave up 3 bases and J gave up 8 bases; unmatched junction bases: 13. In nucleotides, the CDR3 is TGTGCCAGCAGTTATCCCACGCGCGCGGGAGCAGATGAGCAGTTCTTC. It encodes CASSYPTRAGADEQFF.

This clonotype was counted a few times. The chain recombines TRBV7-2 with TRBJ2-1; D assignment may be TRBD1 or TRBD2 (5 bases each). The V gene's germline CDR1 is SGHTA and CDR2 FQGNSA. V was cut by 5 bases and J by 5 bases, with 16 bases left in between. The CDR3 contains 15 residues. The CDR3 spells CASSPGTIPHNEQFF. In nucleotides, the CDR3 is TGTGCCAGCAGCCCCGGGACGATCCCACACAATGAGCAGTTCTTC.

The chain recombines TRBV5-6 with TRBJ2-7, with D maybe TRBD2 (5 bases). Germline V gives CDR1 SGHDT, CDR2 YYEEEE. The CDR3 contains 15 residues. The V end was cut by 1 base, the J end by 3 bases, with 14 bases between. CDR3 residues: CASSLTGKLVYEQYF. CDR3 in DNA: TGTGCCAGCAGCTTGACGGGGAAACTGGTCTACGAGCAGTACTTC.

This clonotype was observed a few times. The chain couples TRBV9 to TRBJ2-5; TRBD2 might be the D (6 bases). The germline gives CDR1 SGDLS, CDR2 YYNGEE. The V and J ends lost 4 bases and 2 bases respectively, with 15 bases between them. The CDR3 loop spans 15 amino acids. In DNA, the CDR3 is TGTGCCAGCAGCCTACGGGGGAATCTGCAAGAGACCCAGTACTTC. Amino acids: CASSLRGNLQETQYF.

This clonotype has more than one count but fewer than ten. The chain joins TRBV7-9 to TRBJ2-7; TRBD2 aligns across 9 bases. Germline values: CDR1 SEHNR, CDR2 FQNEAQ (reference sequence). This CDR3 comprises 15 residues. With 5 bases clipped from V and 6 bases from J, the junction kept 11 bases outside the gene matches. For the CDR3, the DNA is TGTGCCAGCAGCCCCTCGGGACTAGCTCCTGCCGAGCAGTACTTC. Amino acids: CASSPSGLAPAEQYF.

This chain joins TRBV3-1 and TRBJ2-5; D possibly uses TRBD1 or TRBD2 (5 bases each). Trimming left V 4 bases short and J 4 bases short, with 19 bases between. The germline V gene encodes CDR1 LGHDT and CDR2 YNNKEL (reference sequence). The CDR3 is made up of 16 amino acids. The CDR3, as DNA: TGTGCCAGCAGCCCTTCGGTGGTGGGGGTCGGAGAGACCCAGTACTTC. This translates into CASSPSVVGVGETQYF.

J is TRBJ1-2 and V is TRBV29-1; weak D call: TRBD1 (6 bases). V lost 4 bases and J lost 3, with 9 bases in between. This CDR3 comprises 12 residues. The V gene's germline CDR1 is SQVTM and CDR2 ANQGSEA. CDR3 sequence: CSVGYRDYGYTF. The DNA of the CDR3 is TGCAGCGTTGGTTACAGGGACTATGGCTACACCTTC.

This chain connects TRBV20-1 to TRBJ2-7; 11 nucleotides line up with TRBD2. V lost 6 bases, J lost 2 bases, and 9 bases stayed unmatched. Germline V gives CDR1 DFQATT, CDR2 SNEGSKA (reference sequence). The CDR3 consists of 15 residues. The CDR3, as DNA: TGCAGTGCCACCGAAGGGACTAGCGGCGCCTACGAGCAGTACTTC. Translation gives CSATEGTSGAYEQYF.